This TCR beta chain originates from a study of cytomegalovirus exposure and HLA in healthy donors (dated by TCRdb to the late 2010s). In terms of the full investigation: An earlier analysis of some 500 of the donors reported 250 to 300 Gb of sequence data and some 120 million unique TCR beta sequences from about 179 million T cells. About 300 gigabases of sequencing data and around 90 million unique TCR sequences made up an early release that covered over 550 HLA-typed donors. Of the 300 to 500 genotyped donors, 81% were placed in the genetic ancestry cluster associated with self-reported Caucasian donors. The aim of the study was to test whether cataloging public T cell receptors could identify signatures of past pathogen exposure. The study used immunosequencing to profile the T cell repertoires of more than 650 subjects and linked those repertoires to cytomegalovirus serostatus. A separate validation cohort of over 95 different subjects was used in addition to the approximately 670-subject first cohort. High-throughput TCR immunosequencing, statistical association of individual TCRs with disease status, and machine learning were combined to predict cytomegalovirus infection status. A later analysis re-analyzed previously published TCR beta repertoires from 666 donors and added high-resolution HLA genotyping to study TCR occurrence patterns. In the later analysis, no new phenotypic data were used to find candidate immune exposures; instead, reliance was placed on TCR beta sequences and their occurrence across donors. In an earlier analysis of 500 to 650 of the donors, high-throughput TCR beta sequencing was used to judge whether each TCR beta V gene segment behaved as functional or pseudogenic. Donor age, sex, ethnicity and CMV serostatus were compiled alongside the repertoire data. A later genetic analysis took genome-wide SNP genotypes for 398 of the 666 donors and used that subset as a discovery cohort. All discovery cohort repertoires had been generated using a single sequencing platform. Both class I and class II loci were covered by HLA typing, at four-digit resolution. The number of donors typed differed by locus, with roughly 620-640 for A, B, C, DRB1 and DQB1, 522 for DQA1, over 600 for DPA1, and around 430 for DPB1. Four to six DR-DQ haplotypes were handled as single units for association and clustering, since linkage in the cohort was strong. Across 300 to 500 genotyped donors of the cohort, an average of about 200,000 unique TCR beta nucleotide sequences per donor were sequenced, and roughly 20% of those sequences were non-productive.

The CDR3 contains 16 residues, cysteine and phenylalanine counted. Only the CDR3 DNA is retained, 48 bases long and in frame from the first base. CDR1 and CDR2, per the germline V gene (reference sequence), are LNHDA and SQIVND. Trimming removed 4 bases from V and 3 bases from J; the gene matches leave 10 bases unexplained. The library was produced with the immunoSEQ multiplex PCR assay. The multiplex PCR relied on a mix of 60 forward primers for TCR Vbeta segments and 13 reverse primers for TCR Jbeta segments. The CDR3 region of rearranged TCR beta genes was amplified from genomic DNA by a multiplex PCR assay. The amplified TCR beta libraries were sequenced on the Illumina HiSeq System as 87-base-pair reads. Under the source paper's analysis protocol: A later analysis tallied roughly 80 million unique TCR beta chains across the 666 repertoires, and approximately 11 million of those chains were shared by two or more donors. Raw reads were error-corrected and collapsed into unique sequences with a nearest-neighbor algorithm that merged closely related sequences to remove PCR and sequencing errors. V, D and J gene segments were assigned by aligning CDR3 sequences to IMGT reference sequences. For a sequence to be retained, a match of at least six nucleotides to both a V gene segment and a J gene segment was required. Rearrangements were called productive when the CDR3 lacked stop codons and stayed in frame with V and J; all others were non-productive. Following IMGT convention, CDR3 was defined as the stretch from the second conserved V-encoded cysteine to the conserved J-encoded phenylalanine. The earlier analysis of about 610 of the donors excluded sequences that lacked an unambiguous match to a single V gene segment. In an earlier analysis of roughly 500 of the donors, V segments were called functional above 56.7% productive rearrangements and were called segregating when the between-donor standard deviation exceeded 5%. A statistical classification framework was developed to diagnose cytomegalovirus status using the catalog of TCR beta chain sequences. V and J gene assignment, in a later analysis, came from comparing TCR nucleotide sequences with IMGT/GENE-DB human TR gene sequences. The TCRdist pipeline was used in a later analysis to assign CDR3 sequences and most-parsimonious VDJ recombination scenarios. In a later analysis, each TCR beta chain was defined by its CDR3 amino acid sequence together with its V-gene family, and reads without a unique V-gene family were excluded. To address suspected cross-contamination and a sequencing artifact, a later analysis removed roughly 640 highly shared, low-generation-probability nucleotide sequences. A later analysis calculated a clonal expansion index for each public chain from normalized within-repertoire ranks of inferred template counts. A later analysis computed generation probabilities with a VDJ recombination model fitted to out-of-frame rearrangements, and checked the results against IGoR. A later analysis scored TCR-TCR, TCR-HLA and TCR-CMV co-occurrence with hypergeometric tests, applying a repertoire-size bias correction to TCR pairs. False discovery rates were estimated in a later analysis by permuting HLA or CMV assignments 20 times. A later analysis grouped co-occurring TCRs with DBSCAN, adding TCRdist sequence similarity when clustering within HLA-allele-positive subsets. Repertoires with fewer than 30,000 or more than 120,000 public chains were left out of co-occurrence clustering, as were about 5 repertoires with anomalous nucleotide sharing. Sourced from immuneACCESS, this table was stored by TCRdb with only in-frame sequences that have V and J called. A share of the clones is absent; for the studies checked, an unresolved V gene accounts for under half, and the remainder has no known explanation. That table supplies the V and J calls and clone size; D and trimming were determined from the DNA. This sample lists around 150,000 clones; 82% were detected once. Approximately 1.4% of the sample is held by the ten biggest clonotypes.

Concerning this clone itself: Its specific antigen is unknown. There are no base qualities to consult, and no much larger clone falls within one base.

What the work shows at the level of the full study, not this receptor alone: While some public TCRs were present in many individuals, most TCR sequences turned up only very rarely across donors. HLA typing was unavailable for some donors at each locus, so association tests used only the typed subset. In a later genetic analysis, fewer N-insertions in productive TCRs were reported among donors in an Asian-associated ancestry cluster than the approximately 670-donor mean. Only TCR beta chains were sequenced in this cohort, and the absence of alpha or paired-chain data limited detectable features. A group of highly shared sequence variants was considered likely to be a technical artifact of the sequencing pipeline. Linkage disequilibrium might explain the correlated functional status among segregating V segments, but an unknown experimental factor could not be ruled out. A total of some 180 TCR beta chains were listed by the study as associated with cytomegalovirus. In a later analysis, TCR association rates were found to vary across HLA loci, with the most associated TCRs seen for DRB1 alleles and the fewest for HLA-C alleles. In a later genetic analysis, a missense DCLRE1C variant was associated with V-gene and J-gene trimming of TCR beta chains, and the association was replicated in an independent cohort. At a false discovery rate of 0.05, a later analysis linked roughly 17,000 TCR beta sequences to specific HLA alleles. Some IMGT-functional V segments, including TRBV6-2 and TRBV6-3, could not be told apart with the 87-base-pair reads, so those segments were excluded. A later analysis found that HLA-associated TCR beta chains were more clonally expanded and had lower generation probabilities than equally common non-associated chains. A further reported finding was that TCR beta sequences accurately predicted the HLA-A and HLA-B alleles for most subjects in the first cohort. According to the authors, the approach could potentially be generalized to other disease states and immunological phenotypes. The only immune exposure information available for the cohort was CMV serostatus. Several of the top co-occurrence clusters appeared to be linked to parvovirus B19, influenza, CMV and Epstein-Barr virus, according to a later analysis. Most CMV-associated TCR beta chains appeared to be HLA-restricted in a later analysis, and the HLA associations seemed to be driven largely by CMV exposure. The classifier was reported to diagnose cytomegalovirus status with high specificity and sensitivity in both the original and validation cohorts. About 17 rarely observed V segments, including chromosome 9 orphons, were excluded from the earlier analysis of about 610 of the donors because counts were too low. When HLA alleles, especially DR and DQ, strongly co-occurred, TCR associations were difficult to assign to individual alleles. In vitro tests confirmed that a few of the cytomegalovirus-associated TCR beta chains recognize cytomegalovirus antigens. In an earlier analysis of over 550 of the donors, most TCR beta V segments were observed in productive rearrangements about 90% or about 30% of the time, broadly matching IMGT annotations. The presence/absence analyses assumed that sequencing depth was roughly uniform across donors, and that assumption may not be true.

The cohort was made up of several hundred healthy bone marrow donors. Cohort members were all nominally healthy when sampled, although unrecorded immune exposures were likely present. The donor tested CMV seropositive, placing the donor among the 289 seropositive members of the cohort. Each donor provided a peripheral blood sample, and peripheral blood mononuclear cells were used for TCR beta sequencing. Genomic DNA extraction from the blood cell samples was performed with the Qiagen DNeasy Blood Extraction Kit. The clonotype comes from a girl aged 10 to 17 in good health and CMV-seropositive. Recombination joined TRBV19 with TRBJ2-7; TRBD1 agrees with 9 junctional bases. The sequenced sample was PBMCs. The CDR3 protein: CASSTPRTGGDYEQYF. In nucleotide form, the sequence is TGTGCCAGTAGTACGCCACGTACAGGGGGCGACTACGAGCAGTACTTC.